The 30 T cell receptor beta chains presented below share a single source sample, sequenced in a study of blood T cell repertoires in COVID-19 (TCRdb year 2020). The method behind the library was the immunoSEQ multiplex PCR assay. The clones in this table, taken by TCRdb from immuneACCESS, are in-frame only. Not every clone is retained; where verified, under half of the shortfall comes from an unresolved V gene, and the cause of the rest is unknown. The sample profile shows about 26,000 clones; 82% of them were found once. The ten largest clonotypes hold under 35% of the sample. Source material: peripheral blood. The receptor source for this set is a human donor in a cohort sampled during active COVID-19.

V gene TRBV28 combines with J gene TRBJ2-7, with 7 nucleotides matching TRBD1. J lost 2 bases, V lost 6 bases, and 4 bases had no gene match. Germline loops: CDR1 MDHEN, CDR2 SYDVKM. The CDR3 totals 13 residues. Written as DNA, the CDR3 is TGTGCCAGCAGAGAGGGGACAGCCTACGAGCAGTACTTC. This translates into CASREGTAYEQYF.

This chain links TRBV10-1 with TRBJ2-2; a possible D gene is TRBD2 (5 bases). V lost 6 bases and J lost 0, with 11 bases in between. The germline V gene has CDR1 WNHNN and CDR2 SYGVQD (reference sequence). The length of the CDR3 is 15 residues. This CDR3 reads CASSIDGANTGELFF. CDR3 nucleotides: TGCGCCAGCAGCATTGACGGGGCGAACACCGGGGAGCTGTTTTTT.

The CDR3: CASSYSGYSGRYF. The DNA of the CDR3 is TGTGCCAGCAGTTACTCCGGTTATAGCGGTCGGTACTTC. The genes are TRBV6-5 and TRBJ2-7, with D perhaps matching TRBD2 (6 bases). The germline V gene has CDR1 MNHEY and CDR2 SVGAGI. V lost 0 bases and J 12 bases, leaving 15 bases between the germline ends. The CDR3 covers 13 residues.

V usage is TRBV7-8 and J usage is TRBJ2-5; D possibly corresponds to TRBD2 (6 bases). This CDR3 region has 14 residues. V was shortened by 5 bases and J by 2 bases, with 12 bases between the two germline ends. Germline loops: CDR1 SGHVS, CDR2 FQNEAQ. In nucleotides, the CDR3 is TGTGCCAGCAGCCACGGGCGGGGTCAAGAGACCCAGTACTTC. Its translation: CASSHGRGQETQYF.

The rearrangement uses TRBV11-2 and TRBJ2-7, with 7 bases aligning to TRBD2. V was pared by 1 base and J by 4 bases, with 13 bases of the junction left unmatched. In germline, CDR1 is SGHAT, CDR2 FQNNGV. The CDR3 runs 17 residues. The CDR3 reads CASSLVIPSGTQYEQYF. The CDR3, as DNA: TGTGCCAGCAGCTTAGTAATCCCGAGCGGGACCCAATACGAGCAGTACTTC.

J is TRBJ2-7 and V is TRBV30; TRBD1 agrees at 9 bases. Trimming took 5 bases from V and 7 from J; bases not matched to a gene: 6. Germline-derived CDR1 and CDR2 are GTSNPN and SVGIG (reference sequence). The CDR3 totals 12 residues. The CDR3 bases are TGTGCCTGGGGAAACAGGGGGCGAGAGCAGTACTTC. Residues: CAWGNRGREQYF. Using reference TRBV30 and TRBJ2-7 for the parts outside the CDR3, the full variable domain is SQTIHQWPATLVQPVGSPLSLECTVEGTSNPNLYWYRQAAGRGLQLLFYSVGIGQISSEVPQNLSASRPQDRQFILSSKKLLLSDSGFYLCAWGNRGREQYFGPGTRLTVT.

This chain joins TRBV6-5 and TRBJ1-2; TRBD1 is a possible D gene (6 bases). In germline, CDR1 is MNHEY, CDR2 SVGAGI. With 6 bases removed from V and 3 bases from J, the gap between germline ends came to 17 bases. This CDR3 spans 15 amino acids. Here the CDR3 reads CASSGTAGADYGYTF. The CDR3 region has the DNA TGTGCCAGCAGCGGAACAGCGGGGGCGGACTATGGCTACACCTTC.

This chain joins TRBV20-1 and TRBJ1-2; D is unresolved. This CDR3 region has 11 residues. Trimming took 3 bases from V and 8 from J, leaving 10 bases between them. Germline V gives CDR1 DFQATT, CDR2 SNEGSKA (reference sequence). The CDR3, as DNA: TGCAGTGCTAGTCACGAGGAAGGCTACACCTTC. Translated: CSASHEEGYTF.

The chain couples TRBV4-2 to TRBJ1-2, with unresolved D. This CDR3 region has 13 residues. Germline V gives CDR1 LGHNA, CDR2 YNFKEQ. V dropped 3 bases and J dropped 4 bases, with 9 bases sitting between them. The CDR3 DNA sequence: TGTGCCAGCAGCCACGAGATAAGCTATGGCTACACCTTC. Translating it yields CASSHEISYGYTF.

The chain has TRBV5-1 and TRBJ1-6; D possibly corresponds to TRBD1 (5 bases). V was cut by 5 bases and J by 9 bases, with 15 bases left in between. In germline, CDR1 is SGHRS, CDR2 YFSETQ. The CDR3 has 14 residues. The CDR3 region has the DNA TGCGCCAGCAGTACCGGGACTCCAACTTCACCCCTCCACTTT. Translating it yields CASSTGTPTSPLHF.

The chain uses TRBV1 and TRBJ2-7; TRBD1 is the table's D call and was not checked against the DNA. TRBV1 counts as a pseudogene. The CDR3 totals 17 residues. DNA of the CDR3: TGCACCAGCAGCCAACCCCCCCCGGGACAGGGCTCCTACGAGCAGTACTTC. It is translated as CTSSQPPPGQGSYEQYF.

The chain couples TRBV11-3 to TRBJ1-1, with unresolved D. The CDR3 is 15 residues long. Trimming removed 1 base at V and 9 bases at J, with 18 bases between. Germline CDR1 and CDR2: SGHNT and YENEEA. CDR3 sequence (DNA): TGTGCCAGCAGCTTAGGAAGTAGCGGGTCCGGAAAAGCTTTCTTT. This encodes CASSLGSSGSGKAFF.

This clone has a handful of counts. The CDR3 protein is CASSYGQGTYEQYF. As DNA, the CDR3 is TGCGCCAGCAGTTATGGACAGGGGACCTACGAGCAGTACTTC. The chain recombines TRBV5-1 with TRBJ2-7; TRBD1 matches at 9 bases. Trimming at V came to 5 bases and at J to 2 bases, leaving 5 bases not matched to a gene. CDR3 length equals 14 residues. Germline assignment: CDR1 SGHRS and CDR2 YFSETQ.

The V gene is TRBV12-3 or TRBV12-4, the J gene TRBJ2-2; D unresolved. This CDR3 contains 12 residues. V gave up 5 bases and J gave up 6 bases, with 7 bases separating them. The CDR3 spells CASSPRPGELFF. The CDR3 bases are TGTGCCAGCAGTCCCCGTCCCGGGGAGCTGTTTTTT.

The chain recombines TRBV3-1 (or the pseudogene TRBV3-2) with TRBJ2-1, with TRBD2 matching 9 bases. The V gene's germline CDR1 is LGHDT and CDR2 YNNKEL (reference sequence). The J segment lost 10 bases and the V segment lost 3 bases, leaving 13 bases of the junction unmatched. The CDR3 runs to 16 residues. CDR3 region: CASSHTSGPQPGEQFF. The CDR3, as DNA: TGTGCCAGCAGCCACACTAGCGGGCCACAACCCGGGGAGCAGTTCTTC.

CDR3 sequence reads: CASSASPGNTIYF. CDR3 nucleotide sequence: TGTGCCAGCAGCGCCTCCCCCGGAAACACCATATATTTT. The V gene is TRBV9, the J gene TRBJ1-3; D gene uncertain. Germline CDR1 is SGDLS and CDR2 is YYNGEE. This CDR3 is 13 amino acids long. V shed 3 bases and J shed 4 bases, with 8 bases lying between them.

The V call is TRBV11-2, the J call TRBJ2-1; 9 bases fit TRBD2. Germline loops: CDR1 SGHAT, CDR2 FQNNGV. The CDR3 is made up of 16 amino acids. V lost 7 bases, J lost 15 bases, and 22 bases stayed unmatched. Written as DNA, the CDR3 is TGTGCCAGCACCGAGCGGGTGATCGCCGCGGGGGGGCCTCCGTTCTTC. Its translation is CASTERVIAAGGPPFF.

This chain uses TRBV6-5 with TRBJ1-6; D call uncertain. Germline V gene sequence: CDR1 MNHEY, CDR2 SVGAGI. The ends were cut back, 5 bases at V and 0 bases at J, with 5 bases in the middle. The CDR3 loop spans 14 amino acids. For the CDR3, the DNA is TGTGCCAGCAGTCCTAGCTCCTATAATTCACCCCTCCACTTT. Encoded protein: CASSPSSYNSPLHF.

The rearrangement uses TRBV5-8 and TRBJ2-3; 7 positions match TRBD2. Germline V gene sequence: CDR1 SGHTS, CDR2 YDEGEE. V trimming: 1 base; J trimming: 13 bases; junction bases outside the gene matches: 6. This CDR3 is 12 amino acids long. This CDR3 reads CASSLLVGREYF. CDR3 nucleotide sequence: TGTGCCAGCAGCTTGTTAGTTGGGAGGGAGTATTTT. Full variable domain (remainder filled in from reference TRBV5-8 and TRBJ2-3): EAGVTQSPTHLIKTRGQQATLRCSPISGHTSVYWYQQALGLGLQFLLWYDEGEERNRGNFPPRFSGRQFPNYSSELNVNALELEDSALYLCASSLLVGREYFGPGTRLTVL.

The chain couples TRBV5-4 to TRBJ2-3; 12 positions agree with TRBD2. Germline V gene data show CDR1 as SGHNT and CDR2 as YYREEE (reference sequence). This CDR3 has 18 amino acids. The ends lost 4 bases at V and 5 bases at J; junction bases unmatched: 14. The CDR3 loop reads CASSRGLAGGPEGDTQYF. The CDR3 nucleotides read TGTGCCAGCAGCAGAGGGCTAGCGGGGGGGCCTGAGGGAGATACGCAGTATTTT.

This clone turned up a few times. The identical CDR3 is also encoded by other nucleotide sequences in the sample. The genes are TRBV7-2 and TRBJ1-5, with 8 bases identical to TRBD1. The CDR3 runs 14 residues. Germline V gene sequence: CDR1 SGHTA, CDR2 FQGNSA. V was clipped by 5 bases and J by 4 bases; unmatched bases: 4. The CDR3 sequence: CASSPGQGNQPQHF. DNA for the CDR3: TGTGCCAGCAGCCCCGGACAGGGAAATCAGCCCCAGCATTTT.

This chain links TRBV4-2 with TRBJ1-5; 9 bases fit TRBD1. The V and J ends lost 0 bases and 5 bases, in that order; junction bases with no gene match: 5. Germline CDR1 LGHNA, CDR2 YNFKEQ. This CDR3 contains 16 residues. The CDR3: CASSQDSGQGHQPQHF. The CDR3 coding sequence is TGTGCCAGCAGCCAAGATTCGGGACAGGGACATCAGCCCCAGCATTTT.

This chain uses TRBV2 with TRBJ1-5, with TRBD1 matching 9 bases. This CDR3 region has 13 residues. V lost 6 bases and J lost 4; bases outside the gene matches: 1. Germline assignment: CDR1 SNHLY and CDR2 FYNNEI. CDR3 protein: CASSGTGNQPQHF. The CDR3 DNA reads TGTGCCAGCAGCGGGACAGGGAATCAGCCCCAGCATTTT.

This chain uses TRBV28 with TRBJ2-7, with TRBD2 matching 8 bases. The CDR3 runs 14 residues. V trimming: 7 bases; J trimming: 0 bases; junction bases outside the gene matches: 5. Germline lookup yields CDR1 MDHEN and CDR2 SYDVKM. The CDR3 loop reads CASNPTSDSYEQYF. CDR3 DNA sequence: TGTGCCAGCAATCCGACTAGCGACTCCTACGAGCAGTACTTC. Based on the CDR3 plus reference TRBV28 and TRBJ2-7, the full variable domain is DVKVTQSSRYLVKRTGEKVFLECVQDMDHENMFWYRQDPGLGLRLIYFSYDVKMKEKGDIPEGYSVSREKKERFSLILESASTNQTSMYLCASNPTSDSYEQYFGPGTRLTVT.

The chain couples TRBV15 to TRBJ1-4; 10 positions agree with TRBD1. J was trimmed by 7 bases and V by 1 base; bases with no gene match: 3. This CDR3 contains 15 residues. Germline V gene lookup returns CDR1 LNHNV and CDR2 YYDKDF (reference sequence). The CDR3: CATSRGQGAGEKLFF. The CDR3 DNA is TGTGCCACCAGCAGAGGACAGGGGGCAGGTGAAAAACTGTTTTTT.

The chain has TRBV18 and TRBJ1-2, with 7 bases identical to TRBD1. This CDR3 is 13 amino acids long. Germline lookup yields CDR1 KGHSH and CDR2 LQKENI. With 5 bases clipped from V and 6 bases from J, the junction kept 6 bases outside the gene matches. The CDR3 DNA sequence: TGTGCCAGCTCATCGGACAGGACTGATGGCTACACCTTC. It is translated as CASSSDRTDGYTF.

This chain's CDR3 is CASSEYYYGSQSGNEQFF. The CDR3 nucleotides are TGTGCCAGCAGTGAATATTACTACGGATCCCAATCTGGGAATGAGCAGTTCTTC. V is TRBV25-1 and J is TRBJ2-1; D ambiguous. The CDR3 runs to 18 residues. Germline loops: CDR1 MGHDK, CDR2 SYGVNS. The V end was cut by 0 bases, the J end by 7 bases, with 22 bases between.

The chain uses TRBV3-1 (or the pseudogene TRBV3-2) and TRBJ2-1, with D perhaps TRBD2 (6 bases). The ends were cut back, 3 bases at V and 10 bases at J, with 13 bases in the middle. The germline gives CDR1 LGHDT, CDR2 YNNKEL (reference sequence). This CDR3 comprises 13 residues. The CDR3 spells CASSQGLGLEQFF. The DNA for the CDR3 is TGTGCCAGCAGCCAGGGACTGGGACTCGAGCAGTTCTTC.

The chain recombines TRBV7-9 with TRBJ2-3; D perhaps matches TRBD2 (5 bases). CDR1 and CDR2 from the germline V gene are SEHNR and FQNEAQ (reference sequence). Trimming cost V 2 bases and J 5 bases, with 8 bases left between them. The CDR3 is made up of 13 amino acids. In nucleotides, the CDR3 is TGTGCCAGCAGCTTACTAGCCGTAGATACGCAGTATTTT. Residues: CASSLLAVDTQYF. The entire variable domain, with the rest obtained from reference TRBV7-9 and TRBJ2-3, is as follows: DTGVSQNPRHKITKRGQNVTFRCDPISEHNRLYWYRQTLGQGPEFLTYFQNEAQLEKSRLLSDRFSAERPKGSFSTLEIQRTEQGDSAMYLCASSLLAVDTQYFGPGTRLTVL.

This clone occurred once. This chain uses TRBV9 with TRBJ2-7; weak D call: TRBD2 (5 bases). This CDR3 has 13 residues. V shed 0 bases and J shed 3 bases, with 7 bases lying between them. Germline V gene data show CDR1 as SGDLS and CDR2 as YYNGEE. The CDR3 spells CASSVEEGYEQYF. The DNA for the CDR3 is TGTGCCAGCAGCGTAGAAGAGGGCTACGAGCAGTACTTC.